This record looks at one T cell receptor (beta chain) sequence and its context. Its target is unknown. This specimen comes from a study of cytomegalovirus exposure and HLA in healthy donors. Study-level results: The study flagged roughly 150 TCR beta chains as cytomegalovirus-associated. There were a few CMV-associated chains whose specificity for CMV antigens was confirmed in vitro.

Some clones are missing from TCRdb's copy, which holds only in-frame ones; the method was immunoSEQ multiplex PCR. The top ten hold under 0.4% of the sample, which has 250,000 to 300,000 clones, roughly 89% seen once. Material for sequencing was PBMCs. The receptor's source is a woman aged 18 to 35 in good health and CMV-seronegative.

The CDR3 loop is CASSLGQGANFNSPLHF. Here the CDR3 DNA reads TGTGCCAGCAGCTTGGGACAGGGGGCAAATTTTAATTCACCCCTCCACTTT. The V call is TRBV5-6, the J call TRBJ1-6; 10 bases are a match to TRBD1. Unmatched junction bases numbered 6, after V lost 0 bases and J lost 6 bases. Germline-derived CDR1 and CDR2 are SGHDT and YYEEEE. The CDR3 contains 17 residues.